Only one count was recorded for the clone carrying this T cell receptor (beta chain). What it binds is not known. Its ends do not fully match the called genes, so a read error is possible. This sample stems from a study of cytotoxic CD8 clonotypes in ibrutinib-treated CLL. Looking at the study overall: Outcomes included 25 or so partial and 2 complete responses; after median roughly six years, roughly 14 stayed remitted and about twelve progressed.

Germline V gene sequence: CDR1 MNHNS, CDR2 SASEGT. The CDR3 is 14 residues long. Repertoires were generated with immunoSEQ multiplex PCR, while TCRdb's copy carries only in-frame clones and drops some. Found here are approximately 320,000 clones, about 61% of them singletons; the top ten hold under 8%. The study, taken as a whole, reports: Starting clonality was above that of age-matched healthy donors and tracked circulating CD8+ T-cell counts.

V gene TRBV6-1 combines with J gene TRBJ1-1, with D unclear. The clonotype comes from a human donor with chronic lymphocytic leukemia. The material sequenced was PBMCs, taken after 36 months of ibrutinib treatment. CDR3 bases: TGTGCCAGCAGTGAACCCAAGTGGCTACACCCTACTCACTTT. Encoded protein: CASSEPKWLHPTHF.